A selection of T cell receptor beta chains follows, all from one sample in a study of multiple sclerosis patients with progressive multifocal leukoencephalopathy. Libraries were prepared by immunoSEQ multiplex PCR; TCRdb keeps only in-frame clonotypes and omits some of them. The table shows fewer than 35,000 clones, with 90% occurring only once. Source: PBMCs, taken from a patient treated with natalizumab. These receptors were taken from a human donor with multiple sclerosis. Each CDR3 is given with its conserved first and last residue. D genes are given only for firm matches. A clone size is listed for some rows: how often the clone was seen (once, few, many), or a class if it is expanded.

TRBV4-3	.	TRBJ1-6	.	CASSQKTWNSPLHF	TGCGCCAGCAGCCAAAAGACGTGGAATTCACCCCTCCACTTT
TRBV7-2	.	TRBJ1-2	.	CASSVGQTDYGYTF	TGTGCCAGCTCCGTTGGACAGACTGACTATGGCTACACCTTC
TRBV6-1	.	TRBJ1-1	.	CASRQPGTNTEAFF	TGTGCCAGCAGACAACCGGGAACGAACACTGAAGCTTTCTTT
TRBV5-4	.	TRBJ1-2	.	CASSVDRISVNYGYTF	TGTGCCAGCAGCGTTGACAGAATTTCCGTTAACTATGGCTACACCTTC
TRBV13	.	TRBJ1-6	.	CASSLGQKGSPLHF	TGTGCCAGCAGCTTAGGCCAGAAAGGTTCACCCCTCCACTTT
TRBV19	TRBD1	TRBJ2-3	.	CASSQDRGTDTQYF	TGTGCCAGTAGTCAGGACAGGGGAACAGATACGCAGTATTTT
TRBV5-1	.	TRBJ2-6	.	CASSLGGTDPGANVLTF	TGCGCCAGCAGCTTGGGTGGCACCGACCCTGGGGCCAACGTCCTGACTTTC
TRBV27	TRBD1	TRBJ2-1	.	CASSLETGTGARGFYNEQFF	TGTGCCAGCAGCTTAGAAACCGGGACAGGGGCCAGAGGGTTCTACAATGAGCAGTTCTTC
TRBV15	.	TRBJ1-4	.	CATSGSRTNEKLFF	TGTGCCACCAGCGGCAGCAGAACTAATGAAAAACTGTTTTTT
TRBV2	TRBD2	TRBJ2-1	once	CASSEAYGGGYNEQFF	TGTGCCAGCAGTGAAGCCTACGGCGGGGGGTACAATGAGCAGTTCTTC
TRBV5-1	.	TRBJ1-1	.	CASSFGGVGTEAFF	TGCGCCAGCAGCTTCGGAGGGGTGGGCACTGAAGCTTTCTTT
TRBV12-5	TRBD1	TRBJ2-2	.	CASGKDRGQPGELFF	TGTGCTAGTGGTAAAGACAGGGGGCAGCCCGGGGAGCTGTTTTTT
TRBV11-3	.	TRBJ2-5	.	CASSAGLRETQYF	TGTGCCAGCAGCGCGGGACTGCGGGAGACCCAGTACTTC
TRBV25-1	.	TRBJ1-4	.	CASSEGVAATNEKLFF	TGTGCCAGCAGTGAAGGGGTGGCAGCAACTAATGAAAAACTGTTTTTT
TRBV19	.	TRBJ2-5	once	CASSPRQLQETQYF	TGTGCCAGTAGTCCAAGACAGCTTCAAGAGACCCAGTACTTC
TRBV10-3	.	TRBJ2-7	.	CAITPFDGYEQYF	TGTGCCATCACCCCATTCGACGGCTACGAGCAGTACTTC
TRBV29-1	.	TRBJ2-3	once	CSVDGGGDTQYF	TGCAGCGTTGATGGTGGCGGGGATACGCAGTATTTT
TRBV19	.	TRBJ2-1	once	CASSPRGPGTNEQFF	TGTGCCAGTAGTCCGAGGGGACCGGGAACCAATGAGCAGTTCTTC
TRBV19	.	TRBJ1-1	.	CASSQGHNTEAFF	TGTGCCAGTAGTCAAGGACACAACACTGAAGCTTTCTTT
TRBV28	TRBD1	TRBJ2-2	once	CASSSLRDRNTGELFF	TGTGCCAGCAGTTCCCTCCGGGACAGAAACACCGGGGAGCTGTTTTTT
TRBV6-1	.	TRBJ2-7	.	CASSEMGYEQYF	TGTGCCAGCAGTGAAATGGGGTACGAGCAGTACTTC
TRBV5-6	.	TRBJ1-5	.	CASSLHGGQPQHF	TGTGCCAGCAGCTTGCACGGGGGCCAGCCCCAGCATTTT
TRBV28	.	TRBJ1-2	.	CATRGSQLYGYTF	TGTGCCACCCGAGGGTCCCAACTTTATGGCTACACCTTC
TRBV11-2	.	TRBJ1-2	.	CASSPGPGGYTF	TGTGCCAGCAGCCCCGGGCCAGGGGGCTACACCTTC
TRBV12-2	.	TRBJ1-6	.	CASRPKTPPRQGSMRRNDSPLHF	TGTGCAAGTCGCCCCAAAACCCCCCCGCGGCAGGGAAGTATGCGGAGGAACGATTCACCCCTCCACTTT
TRBV23-1	.	TRBJ1-3	.	CASSPAAGENGNTIYF	TGCGCCAGCAGTCCTGCGGCAGGGGAGAATGGAAACACCATATATTTT
TRBV19	TRBD1	TRBJ1-6	few	CASSMGTGVNSPLHF	TGTGCCAGTAGCATGGGGACAGGGGTTAATTCACCCCTCCACTTT
TRBV6-5	.	TRBJ1-2	.	CASSYSRRTANYGYTF	TGTGCCAGCAGTTACTCGCGAAGGACAGCTAACTATGGCTACACCTTC
TRBV6-6	.	TRBJ1-1	.	CASSYSRQMNTEAFF	TGTGCCAGCAGTTACTCGAGGCAGATGAACACTGAAGCTTTCTTT
TRBV10-1	.	TRBJ1-1	.	CASSGENRRAGAFF	TGCGCCAGCAGTGGGGAAAACCGCAGGGCCGGGGCTTTCTTT
TRBV5-8	TRBD2	TRBJ2-1	.	CASSSSSGGLGEQFF	TGTGCCAGCAGCAGCTCAAGCGGGGGGCTGGGAGAGCAGTTCTTC
TRBV6-6	.	TRBJ2-7	few	CASRSQVYEQYF	TGTGCCAGCAGATCCCAAGTCTACGAGCAGTACTTC
TRBV6-5	TRBD1	TRBJ1-4	.	CASSYGTGEREKLFF	TGTGCCAGCAGTTACGGGACAGGGGAACGGGAAAAACTGTTTTTT
TRBV6-5	.	TRBJ1-5	.	CASMRRGGNNQPQHF	TGTGCCAGCATGCGACGCGGGGGGAACAATCAGCCCCAGCATTTT
TRBV11-2	.	TRBJ2-4	.	CASSLAAERIQYF	TGTGCCAGCAGCTTGGCCGCGGAAAGGATTCAGTACTTC
TRBV6-1	.	TRBJ1-2	.	CAGGAYGYTF	TGTGCTGGGGGCGCCTATGGCTACACCTTC
TRBV5-4	TRBD1	TRBJ1-2	.	CASRRTGGNYGYTF	TGTGCCAGCAGGAGGACAGGGGGAAACTATGGCTACACCTTC
TRBV2	TRBD2	TRBJ2-7	once	CASSEARLAGYEQYF	TGTGCCAGCAGTGAAGCGCGGCTAGCGGGCTACGAGCAGTACTTC
TRBV2	.	TRBJ2-5	.	CASSERRYRETQYF	TGTGCCAGCAGTGAACGGCGGTATCGAGAGACCCAGTACTTC
TRBV7-7	.	TRBJ2-2	.	CASSPTGRFLAGELFF	TGTGCCAGCAGCCCGACAGGCCGCTTTTTGGCCGGGGAGCTGTTTTTT
TRBV5-1	.	TRBJ1-2	once	CASSLTGMANYGYTF	TGCGCCAGCAGCTTGACAGGGATGGCTAACTATGGCTACACCTTC
TRBV11-3	.	TRBJ1-1	.	CASRTEDMNTEAFF	TGTGCCAGCAGGACAGAAGACATGAACACTGAAGCTTTCTTT
TRBV7-9	TRBD1	TRBJ1-4	.	CASRPDRAGEKLFF	TGTGCCAGCAGGCCCGACAGGGCAGGAGAAAAACTGTTTTTT
TRBV11-2	TRBD1	TRBJ2-7	.	CASSSPGQGAHEQYF	TGTGCCAGCAGCTCCCCGGGACAGGGGGCACACGAGCAGTACTTC
TRBV7-9	.	TRBJ1-5	.	CASSLAGQTNQPQHF	TGTGCCAGCAGCTTAGCGGGGCAGACCAATCAGCCCCAGCATTTT
TRBV18	.	TRBJ2-1	.	CASSRQTYNEQFF	TGTGCCAGCTCGCGACAGACCTACAATGAGCAGTTCTTC
TRBV4-3	.	TRBJ2-5	.	CASSQEAGSKTQYF	TGCGCCAGCAGCCAAGAGGCCGGGAGTAAGACCCAGTACTTC
TRBV4-3	.	TRBJ2-1	few	CASSQERGGSYNEQFF	TGCGCCAGCAGCCAAGAAAGGGGTGGGTCCTACAATGAGCAGTTCTTC
TRBV4-2	.	TRBJ1-4	.	CASSQTRARGGNEKLFF	TGTGCCAGCAGCCAAACACGAGCCCGGGGTGGAAATGAAAAACTGTTTTTT
TRBV7-2	.	TRBJ2-2	.	CASSLSGGTYTGELFF	TGTGCCAGCAGCTTAAGTGGGGGGACCTACACCGGGGAGCTGTTTTTT
TRBV7-9	.	TRBJ2-7	.	CASSLSGYEQYF	TGTGCCAGCAGCTTATCAGGGTACGAGCAGTACTTC
TRBV4-2	TRBD2	TRBJ2-1	.	CASSQDMGGGPLRDEQFF	TGTGCCAGCAGCCAAGATATGGGCGGGGGGCCCCTGAGGGATGAGCAGTTCTTC
TRBV4-2	.	TRBJ2-3	.	CASSQAREFLDTQYF	TGTGCCAGCAGCCAAGCAAGGGAGTTTTTGGATACGCAGTATTTT
TRBV2	.	TRBJ1-1	.	CASSESRVGGASYGFF	TGTGCCAGCAGTGAATCGAGGGTAGGAGGGGCCTCCTACGGTTTCTTT